The source of this T cell receptor (beta chain) is a study of Ad26.COV2.S vaccination and SARS-CoV-2 variants. Overall study context: A participant enrolled in the COV1001 Ad26.COV2.S trial arm provided the sample. Dosing was one shot or two shots 56 days apart.

Profiled with immunoSEQ multiplex PCR; TCRdb holds only in-frame clones, not every one. The sample records hundreds of thousands of clones, 88% being singletons. Germline CDR1 LNHDA, CDR2 SQIVND (reference sequence). CDR3 length: 11 residues. Trimming pared 5 bases from V and 7 bases from J, leaving 8 bases between. Noted treatment: some 19 received Ad26.COV2.S at low or high dose, single or two shots; 5 received placebo; per-sample allocation not given. Day 63 after the first injection of vaccine or placebo was the sampling time. The chain combines TRBV19 with TRBJ1-1; TRBD1 is a possible D gene (6 bases). The source is a person aged 18 to 59 who received the Ad26.COV2.S COVID-19 vaccine or a placebo. The material was peripheral blood, obtained in a trial of Ad26.COV2.S vaccine versus placebo. CDR3 sequence: CASSWDIEAFF. The CDR3 bases are TGTGCCAGTAGTTGGGACATTGAAGCTTTCTTT.